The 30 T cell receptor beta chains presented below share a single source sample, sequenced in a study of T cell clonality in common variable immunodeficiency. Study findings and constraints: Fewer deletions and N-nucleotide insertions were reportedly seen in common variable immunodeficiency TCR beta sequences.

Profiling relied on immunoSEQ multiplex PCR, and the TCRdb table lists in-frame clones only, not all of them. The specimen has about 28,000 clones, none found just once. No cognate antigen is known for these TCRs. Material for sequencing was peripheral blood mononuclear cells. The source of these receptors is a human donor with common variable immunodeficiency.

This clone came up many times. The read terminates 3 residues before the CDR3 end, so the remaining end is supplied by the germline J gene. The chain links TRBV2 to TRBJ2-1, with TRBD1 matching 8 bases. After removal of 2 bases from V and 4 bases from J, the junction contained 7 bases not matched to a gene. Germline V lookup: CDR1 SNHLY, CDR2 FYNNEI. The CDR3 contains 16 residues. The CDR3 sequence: CASSELQGARYNEQFF. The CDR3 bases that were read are TGTGCCAGCAGTGAACTTCAGGGGGCGCGATACAATGAG.

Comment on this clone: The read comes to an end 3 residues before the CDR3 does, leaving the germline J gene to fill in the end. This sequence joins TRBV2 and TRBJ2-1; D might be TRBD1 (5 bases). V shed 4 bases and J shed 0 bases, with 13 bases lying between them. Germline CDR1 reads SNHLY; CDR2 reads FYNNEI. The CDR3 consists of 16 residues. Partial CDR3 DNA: TGTGCCAGCAGTGGCGACAGTGAAAGCTCCTACAATGAG. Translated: CASSGDSESSYNE. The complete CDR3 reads CASSGDSESSYNEQFF.

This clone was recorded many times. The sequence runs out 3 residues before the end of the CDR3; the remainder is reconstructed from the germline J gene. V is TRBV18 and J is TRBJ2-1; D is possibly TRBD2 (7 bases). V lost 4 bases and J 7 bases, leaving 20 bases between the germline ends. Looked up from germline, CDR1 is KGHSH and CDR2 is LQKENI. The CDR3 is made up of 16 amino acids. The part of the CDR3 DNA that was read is TGTGCCAGCTCACAACTAGGGGGAGGGCCATTAAATGAG. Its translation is CASSQLGGGPLNE. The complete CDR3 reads CASSQLGGGPLNEQFF.

CDR3 sequence reads: CASSNTWGGETQYF. The DNA read from the CDR3 is TGTGCCAGCAGCAACACCTGGGGGGGGGAGACC. V is TRBV11-2 and J is TRBJ2-5, with 7 positions matching TRBD2. Sequencing ends 3 residues short of the CDR3 end; the germline J gene provides the rest. The CDR3 is 14 amino acids. CDR1 is SGHAT and CDR2 is FQNNGV in the germline V gene. The J segment lost 5 bases and the V segment lost 5 bases, leaving 8 bases of the junction unmatched.

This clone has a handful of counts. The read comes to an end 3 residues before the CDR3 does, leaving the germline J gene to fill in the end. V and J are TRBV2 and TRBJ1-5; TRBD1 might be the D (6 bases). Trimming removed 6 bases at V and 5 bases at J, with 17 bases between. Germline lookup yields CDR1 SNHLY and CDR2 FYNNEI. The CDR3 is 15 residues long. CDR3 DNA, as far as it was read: TGTGCCAGCAGGGAGGGGGAGGCCGGGTATCAGCCC. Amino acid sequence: CASREGEAGYQP. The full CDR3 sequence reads CASREGEAGYQPQHF.

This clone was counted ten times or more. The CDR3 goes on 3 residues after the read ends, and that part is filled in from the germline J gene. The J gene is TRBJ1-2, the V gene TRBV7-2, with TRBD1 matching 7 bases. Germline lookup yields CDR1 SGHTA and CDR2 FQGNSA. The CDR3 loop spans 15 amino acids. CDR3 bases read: TGTGCCAGCAGCCCGCGACAGGGAGGAACGGGAGGC. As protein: CASSPRQGGTGG. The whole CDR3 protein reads CASSPRQGGTGGYTF.

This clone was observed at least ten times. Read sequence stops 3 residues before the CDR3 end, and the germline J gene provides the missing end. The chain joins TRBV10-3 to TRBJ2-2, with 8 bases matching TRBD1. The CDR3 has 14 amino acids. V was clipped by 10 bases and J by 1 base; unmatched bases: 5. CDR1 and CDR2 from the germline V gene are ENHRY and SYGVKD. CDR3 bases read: TGTGCCACTAGGACAGGGTTGAACACCGGGGAG. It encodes CATRTGLNTGE. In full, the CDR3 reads CATRTGLNTGELFF.

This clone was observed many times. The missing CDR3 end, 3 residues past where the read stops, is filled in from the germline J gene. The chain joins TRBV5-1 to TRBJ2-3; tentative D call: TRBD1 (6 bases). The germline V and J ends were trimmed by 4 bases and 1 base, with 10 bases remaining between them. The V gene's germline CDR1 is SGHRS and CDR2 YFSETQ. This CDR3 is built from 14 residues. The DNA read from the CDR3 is TGCGCCAGCAGCCCGCGGACAGGCACAGATACG. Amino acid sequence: CASSPRTGTDT. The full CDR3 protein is CASSPRTGTDTQYF.

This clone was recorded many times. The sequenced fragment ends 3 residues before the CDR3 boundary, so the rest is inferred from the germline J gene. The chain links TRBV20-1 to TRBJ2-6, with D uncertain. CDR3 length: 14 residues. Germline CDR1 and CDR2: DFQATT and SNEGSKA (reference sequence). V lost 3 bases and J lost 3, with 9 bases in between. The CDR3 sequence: CSASPGVGANVLTF. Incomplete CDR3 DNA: TGCAGTGCTAGCCCCGGTGTTGGGGCCAACGTC.

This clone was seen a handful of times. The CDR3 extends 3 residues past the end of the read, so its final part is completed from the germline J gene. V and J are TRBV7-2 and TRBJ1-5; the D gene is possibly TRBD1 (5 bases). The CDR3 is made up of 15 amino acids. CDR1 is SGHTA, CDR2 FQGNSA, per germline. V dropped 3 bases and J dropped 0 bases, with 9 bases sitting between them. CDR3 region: CASSLVGGSNQPQHF. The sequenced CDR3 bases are TGTGCCAGCAGCTTGGTGGGGGGTAGCAATCAGCCC. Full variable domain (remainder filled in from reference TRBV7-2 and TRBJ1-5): GAGVSQSPSNKVTEKGKDVELRCDPISGHTALYWYRQSLGQGLEFLIYFQGNSAPDKSGLPSDRFSAERTGGSVSTLTIQRTQQEDSAVYLCASSLVGGSNQPQHFGDGTRLSIL.

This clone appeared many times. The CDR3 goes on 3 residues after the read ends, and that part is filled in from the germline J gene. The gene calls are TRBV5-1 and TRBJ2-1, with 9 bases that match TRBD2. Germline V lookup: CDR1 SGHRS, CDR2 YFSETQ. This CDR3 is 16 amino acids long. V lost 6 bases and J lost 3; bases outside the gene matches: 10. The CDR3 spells CASTLSEAGGYNEQFF. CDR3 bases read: TGCGCCAGCACGCTATCAGAAGCGGGAGGCTACAATGAG.

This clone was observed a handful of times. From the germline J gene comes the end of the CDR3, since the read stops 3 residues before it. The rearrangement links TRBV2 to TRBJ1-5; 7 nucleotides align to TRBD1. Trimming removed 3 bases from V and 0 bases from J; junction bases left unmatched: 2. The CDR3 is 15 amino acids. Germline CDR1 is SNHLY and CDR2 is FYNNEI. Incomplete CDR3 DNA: TGTGCCAGCAGTGACAGGGGGTCTAGCAATCAGCCC. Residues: CASSDRGSSNQP. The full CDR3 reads CASSDRGSSNQPQHF.

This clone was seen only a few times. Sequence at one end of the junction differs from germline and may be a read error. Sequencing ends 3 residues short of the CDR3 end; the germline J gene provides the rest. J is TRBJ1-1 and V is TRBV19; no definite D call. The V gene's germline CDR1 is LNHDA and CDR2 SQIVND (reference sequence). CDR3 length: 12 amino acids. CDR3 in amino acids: CASYRRNTKAFF. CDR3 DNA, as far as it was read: TGTGCCAGTTATAGACGGAACACTAAA.

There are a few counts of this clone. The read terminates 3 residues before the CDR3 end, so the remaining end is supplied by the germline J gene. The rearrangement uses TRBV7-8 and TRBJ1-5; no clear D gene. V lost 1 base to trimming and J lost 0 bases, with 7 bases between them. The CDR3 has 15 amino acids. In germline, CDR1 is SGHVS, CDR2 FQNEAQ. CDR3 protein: CASSLDGYSNQPQHF. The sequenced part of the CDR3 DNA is TGTGCCAGCAGCTTAGACGGTTATAGCAATCAGCCC.

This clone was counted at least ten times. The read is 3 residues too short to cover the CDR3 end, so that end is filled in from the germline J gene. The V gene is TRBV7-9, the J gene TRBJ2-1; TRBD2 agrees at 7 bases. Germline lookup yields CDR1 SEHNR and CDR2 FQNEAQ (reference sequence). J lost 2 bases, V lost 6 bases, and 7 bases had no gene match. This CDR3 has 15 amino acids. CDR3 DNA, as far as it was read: TGTGCCAGCAGTCGGTCTAGCGGCCCCTACAATGAG. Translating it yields CASSRSSGPYNE. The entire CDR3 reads CASSRSSGPYNEQFF.

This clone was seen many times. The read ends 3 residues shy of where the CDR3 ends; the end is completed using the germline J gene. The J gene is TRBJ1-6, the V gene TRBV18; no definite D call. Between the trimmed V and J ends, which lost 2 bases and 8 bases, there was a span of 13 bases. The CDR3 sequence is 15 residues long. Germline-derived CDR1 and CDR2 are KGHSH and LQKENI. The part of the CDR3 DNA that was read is TGTGCCAGCTCACCATACGCAGGCCAGGATTCACCC. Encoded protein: CASSPYAGQDSP. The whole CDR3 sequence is CASSPYAGQDSPLHF.

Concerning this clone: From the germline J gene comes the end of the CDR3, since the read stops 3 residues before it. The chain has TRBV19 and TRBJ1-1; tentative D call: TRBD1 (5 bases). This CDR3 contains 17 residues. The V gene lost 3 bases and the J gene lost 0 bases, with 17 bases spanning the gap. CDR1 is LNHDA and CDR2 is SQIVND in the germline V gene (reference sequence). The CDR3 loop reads CASSMPPGVYLNTEAFF. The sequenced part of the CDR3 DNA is TGTGCCAGTAGTATGCCCCCGGGGGTCTATCTGAACACTGAA.

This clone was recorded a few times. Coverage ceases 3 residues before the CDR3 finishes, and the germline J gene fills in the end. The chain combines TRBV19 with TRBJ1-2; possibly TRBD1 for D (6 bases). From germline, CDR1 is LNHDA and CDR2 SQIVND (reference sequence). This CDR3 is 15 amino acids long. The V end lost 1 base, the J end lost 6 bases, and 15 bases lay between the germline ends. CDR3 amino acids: CASSIAGTNPNGYTF. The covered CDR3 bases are TGTGCCAGTAGTATAGCGGGGACAAACCCAAATGGC.

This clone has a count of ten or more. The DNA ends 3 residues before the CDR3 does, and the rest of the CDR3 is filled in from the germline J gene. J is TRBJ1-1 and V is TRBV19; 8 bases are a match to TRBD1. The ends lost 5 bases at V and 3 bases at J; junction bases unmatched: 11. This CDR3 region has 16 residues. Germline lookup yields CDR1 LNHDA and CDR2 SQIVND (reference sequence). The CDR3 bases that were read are TGTGCCAGTAGTCCGTGGACAGGGAACGTCGACACTGAA. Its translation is CASSPWTGNVDTE. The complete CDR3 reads CASSPWTGNVDTEAFF.

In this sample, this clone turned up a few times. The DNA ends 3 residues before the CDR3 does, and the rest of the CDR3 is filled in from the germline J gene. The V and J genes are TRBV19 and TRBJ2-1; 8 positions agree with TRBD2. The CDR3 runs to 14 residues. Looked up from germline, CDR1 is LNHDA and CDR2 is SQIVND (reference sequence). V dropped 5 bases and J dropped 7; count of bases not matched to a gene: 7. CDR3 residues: CASSFLAGQNEQFF. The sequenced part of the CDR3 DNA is TGTGCCAGTAGTTTCCTAGCGGGCCAGAATGAG.

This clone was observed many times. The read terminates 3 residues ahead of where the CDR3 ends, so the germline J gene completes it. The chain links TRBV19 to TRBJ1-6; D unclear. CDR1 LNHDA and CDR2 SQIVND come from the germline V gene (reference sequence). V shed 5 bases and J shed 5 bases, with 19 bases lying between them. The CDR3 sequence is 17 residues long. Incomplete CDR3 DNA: TGTGCCAGTAGTGCAGACTTCGACGCTTACCATAATTCACCC. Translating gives CASSADFDAYHNSP. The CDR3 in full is CASSADFDAYHNSPLHF.

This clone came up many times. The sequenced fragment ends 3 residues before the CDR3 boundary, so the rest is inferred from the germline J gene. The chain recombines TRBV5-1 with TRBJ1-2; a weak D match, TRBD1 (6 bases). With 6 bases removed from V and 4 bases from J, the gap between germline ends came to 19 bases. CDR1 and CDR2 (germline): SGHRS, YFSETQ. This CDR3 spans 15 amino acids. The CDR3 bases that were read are TGCGCCAGCACCTTTGGAAGCGGGGGCAGCTATGGC. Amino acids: CASTFGSGGSYG. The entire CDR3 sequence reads CASTFGSGGSYGYTF.

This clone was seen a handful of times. The CDR3 DNA, read in part, is TGTGCCAGCAGTAGGGACAGGGGCACTGAA. Its protein product is CASSRDRGTE. The full CDR3 reads CASSRDRGTEAFF. The genes are TRBV2 and TRBJ1-1; 10 bases align to TRBD1. The read terminates 3 residues ahead of where the CDR3 ends, so the germline J gene completes it. The CDR3 is 13 amino acids. Germline CDR1 is SNHLY and CDR2 is FYNNEI. V trimming: 5 bases; J trimming: 4 bases; junction bases outside the gene matches: 1.

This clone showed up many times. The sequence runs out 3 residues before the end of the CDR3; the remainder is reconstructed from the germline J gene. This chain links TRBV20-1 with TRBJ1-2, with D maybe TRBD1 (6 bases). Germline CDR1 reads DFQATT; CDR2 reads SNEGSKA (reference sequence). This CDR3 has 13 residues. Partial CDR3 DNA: TGCAGTGCTAGAGTGCCACAGGGAAACGGC. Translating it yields CSARVPQGNG. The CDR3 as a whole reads CSARVPQGNGYTF.

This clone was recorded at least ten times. The CDR3 reads CASSFSSVSNQPQHF. CDR3 DNA, as far as it was read: TGTGCCAGCAGTTTTTCCTCCGTTAGCAATCAGCCC. The genes are TRBV12-3 or TRBV12-4 and TRBJ1-5; no reliable D call. The read terminates 3 residues ahead of where the CDR3 ends, so the germline J gene completes it. The CDR3 length is 15 residues. V was pared by 3 bases and J by 0 bases, with 9 bases between.

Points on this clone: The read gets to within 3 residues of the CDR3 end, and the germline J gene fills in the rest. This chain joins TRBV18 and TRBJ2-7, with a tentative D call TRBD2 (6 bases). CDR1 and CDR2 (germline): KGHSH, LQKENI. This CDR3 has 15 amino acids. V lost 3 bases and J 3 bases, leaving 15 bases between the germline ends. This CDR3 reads CASSPGTSSVYEQYF. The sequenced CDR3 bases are TGTGCCAGCTCACCCGGGACTTCCTCCGTCTACGAG.

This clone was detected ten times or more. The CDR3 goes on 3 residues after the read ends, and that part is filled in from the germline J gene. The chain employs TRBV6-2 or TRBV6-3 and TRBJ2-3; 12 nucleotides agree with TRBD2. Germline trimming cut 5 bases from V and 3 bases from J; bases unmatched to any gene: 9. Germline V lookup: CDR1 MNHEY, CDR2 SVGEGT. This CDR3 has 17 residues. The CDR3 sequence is CASSPLGLAGLTDTQYF. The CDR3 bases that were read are TGTGCCAGCAGTCCCCTCGGACTAGCGGGACTAACAGATACG.

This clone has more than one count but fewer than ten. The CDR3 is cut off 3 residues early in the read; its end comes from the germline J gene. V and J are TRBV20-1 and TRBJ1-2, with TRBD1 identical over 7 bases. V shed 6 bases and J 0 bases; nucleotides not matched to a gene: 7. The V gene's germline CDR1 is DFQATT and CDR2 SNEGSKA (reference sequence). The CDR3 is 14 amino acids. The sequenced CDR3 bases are TGCAGTGCCCCGGGACAGATAACTAACTATGGC. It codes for CSAPGQITNYG. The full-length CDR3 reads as CSAPGQITNYGYTF.

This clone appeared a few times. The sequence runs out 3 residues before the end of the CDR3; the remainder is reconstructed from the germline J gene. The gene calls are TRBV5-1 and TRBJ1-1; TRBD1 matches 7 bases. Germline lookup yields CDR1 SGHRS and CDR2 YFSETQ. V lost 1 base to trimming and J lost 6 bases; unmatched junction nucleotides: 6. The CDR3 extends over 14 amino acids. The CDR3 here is CASSLKAGGAEAFF. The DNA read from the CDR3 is TGCGCCAGCAGCTTGAAAGCAGGGGGAGCTGAA.

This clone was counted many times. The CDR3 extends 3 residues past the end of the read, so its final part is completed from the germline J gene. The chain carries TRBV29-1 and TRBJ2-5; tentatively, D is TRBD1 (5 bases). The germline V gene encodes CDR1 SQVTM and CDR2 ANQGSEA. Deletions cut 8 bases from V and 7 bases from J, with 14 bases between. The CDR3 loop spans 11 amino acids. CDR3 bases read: TGCAGCCACTGGACGCAGGGGACC. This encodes CSHWTQGT. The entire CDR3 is CSHWTQGTQYF.